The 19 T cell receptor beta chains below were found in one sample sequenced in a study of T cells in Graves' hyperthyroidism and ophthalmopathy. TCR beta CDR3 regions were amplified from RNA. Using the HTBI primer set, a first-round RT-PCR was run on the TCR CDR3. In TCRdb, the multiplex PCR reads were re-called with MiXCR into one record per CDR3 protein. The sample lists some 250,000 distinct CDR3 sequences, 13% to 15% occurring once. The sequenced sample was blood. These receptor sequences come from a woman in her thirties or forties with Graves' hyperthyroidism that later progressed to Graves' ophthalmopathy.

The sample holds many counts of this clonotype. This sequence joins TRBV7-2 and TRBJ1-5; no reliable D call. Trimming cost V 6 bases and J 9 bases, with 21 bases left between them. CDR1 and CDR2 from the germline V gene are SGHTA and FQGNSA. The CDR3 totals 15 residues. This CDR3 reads CASSIREVGRAPQHF. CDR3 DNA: TGTGCCAGCAGTATTAGGGAGGTAGGGAGGGCGCCCCAGCATTTT.

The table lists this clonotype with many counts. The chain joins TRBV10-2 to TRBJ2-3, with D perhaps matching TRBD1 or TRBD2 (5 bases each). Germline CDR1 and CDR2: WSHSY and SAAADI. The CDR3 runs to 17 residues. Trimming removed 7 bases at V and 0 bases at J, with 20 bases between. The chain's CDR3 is CASIRGVFASSTDTQYF. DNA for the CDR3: TGCGCCAGCATACGAGGGGTCTTCGCTTCTAGCACAGATACGCAGTATTTT.

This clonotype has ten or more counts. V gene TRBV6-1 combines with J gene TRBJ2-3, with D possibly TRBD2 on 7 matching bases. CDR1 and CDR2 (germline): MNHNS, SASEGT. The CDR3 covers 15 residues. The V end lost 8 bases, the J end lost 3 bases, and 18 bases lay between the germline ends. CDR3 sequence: CASGGGGRKTDTQYF. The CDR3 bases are TGTGCCAGCGGGGGCGGCGGGAGAAAGACAGATACGCAGTATTTT.

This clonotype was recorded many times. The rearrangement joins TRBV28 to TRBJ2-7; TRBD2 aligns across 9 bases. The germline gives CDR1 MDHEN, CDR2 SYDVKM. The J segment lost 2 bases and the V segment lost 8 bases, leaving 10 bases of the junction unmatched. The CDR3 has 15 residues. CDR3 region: CASGEPAGGTYEQYF. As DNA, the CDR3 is TGTGCCAGCGGGGAACCAGCGGGAGGAACCTACGAGCAGTACTTC. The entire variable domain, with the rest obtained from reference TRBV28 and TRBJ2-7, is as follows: DVKVTQSSRYLVKRTGEKVFLECVQDMDHENMFWYRQDPGLGLRLIYFSYDVKMKEKGDIPEGYSVSREKKERFSLILESASTNQTSMYLCASGEPAGGTYEQYFGPGTRLTVT.

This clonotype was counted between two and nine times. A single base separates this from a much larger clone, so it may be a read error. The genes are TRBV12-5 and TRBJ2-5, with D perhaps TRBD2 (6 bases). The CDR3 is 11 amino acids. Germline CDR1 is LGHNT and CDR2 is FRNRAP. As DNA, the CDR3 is TGTGCTGGTGGGGGGCAAGAGACCCAGTACTTC. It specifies CAGGGQETQYF.

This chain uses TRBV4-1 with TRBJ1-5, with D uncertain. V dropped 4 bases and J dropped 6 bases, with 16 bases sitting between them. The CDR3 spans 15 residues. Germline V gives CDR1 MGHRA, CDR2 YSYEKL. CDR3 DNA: TGCGCCAGCAGCCTCGGACGGTGGGAGGGTCAGCCCCAGCATTTT. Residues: CASSLGRWEGQPQHF.

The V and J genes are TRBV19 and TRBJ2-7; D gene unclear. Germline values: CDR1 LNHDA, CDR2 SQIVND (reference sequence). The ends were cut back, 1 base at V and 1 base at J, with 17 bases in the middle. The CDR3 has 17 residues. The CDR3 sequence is CASSIVFAKANSYEQYF. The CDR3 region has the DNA TGTGCCAGTAGTATAGTATTTGCAAAAGCGAATTCCTACGAGCAGTACTTC.

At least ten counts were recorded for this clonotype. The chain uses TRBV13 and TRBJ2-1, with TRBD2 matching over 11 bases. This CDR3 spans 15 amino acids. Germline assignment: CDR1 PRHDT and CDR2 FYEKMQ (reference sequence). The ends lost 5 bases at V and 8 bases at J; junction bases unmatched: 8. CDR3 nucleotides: TGTGCCAGCAGCAATACAGGGACTAGCGGCCATGAGCAGTTCTTC. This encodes CASSNTGTSGHEQFF.

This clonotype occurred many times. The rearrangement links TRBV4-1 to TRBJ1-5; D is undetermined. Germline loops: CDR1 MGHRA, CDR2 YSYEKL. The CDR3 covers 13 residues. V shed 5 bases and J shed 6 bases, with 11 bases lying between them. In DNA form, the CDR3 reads TGCGCCAGCAGCGACCTCTATGGTCAGCCCCAGCATTTT. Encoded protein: CASSDLYGQPQHF.

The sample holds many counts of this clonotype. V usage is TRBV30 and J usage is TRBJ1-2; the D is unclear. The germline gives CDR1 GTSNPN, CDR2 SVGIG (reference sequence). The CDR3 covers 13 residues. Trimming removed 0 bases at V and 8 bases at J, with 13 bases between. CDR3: CAWSVRSGFGYTF. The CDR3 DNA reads TGTGCCTGGAGTGTAAGGTCAGGTTTCGGCTACACCTTC.

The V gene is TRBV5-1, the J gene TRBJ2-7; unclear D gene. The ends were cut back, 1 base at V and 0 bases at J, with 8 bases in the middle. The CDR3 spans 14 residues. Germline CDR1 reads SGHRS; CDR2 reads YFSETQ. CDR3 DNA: TGCGCCAGCAGCTTGAGCCGGCGCTCCTACGAGCAGTACTTC. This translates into CASSLSRRSYEQYF.

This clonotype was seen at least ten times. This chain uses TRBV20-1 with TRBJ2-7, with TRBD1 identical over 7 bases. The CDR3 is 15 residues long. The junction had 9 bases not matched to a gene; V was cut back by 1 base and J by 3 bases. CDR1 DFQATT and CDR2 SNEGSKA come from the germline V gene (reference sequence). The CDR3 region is CSARVAETGIYEQYF. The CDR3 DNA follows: TGCAGTGCTAGAGTCGCAGAGACAGGGATCTACGAGCAGTACTTC.

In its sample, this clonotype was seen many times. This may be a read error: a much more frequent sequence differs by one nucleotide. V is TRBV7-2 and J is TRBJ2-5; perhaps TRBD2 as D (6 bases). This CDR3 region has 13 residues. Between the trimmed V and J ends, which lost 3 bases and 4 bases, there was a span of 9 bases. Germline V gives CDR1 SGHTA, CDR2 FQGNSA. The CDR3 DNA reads TGTGCCAGCAGCTTTGGAGGGGCAGAGACCCAGTACTTC. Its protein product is CASSFGGAETQYF.

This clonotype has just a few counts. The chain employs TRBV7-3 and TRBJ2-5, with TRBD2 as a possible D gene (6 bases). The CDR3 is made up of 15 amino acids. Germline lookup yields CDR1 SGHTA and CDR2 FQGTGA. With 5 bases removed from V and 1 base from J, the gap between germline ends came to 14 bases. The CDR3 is CASSPGLTIQETQYF. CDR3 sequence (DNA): TGTGCCAGCAGCCCTGGACTAACGATCCAAGAGACCCAGTACTTC.

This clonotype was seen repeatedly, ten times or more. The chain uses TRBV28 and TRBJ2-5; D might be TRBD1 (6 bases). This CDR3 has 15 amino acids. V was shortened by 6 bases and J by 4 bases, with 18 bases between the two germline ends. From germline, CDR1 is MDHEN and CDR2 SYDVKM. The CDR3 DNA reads TGTGCCAGCAGGGCTAGGCGGAGCAGGGGAGAGACCCAGTACTTC. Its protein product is CASRARRSRGETQYF.

The chain's CDR3 is CASKNRDRNTGELFF. The CDR3 bases are TGTGCCAGCAAGAACCGGGACAGGAACACCGGGGAGCTGTTTTTT. V gene TRBV12-3 or TRBV12-4 combines with J gene TRBJ2-2, with TRBD1 matching 7 bases. The V gene end was trimmed by 7 bases and the J gene end by 1 base; junction bases not matched to a gene: 6. The CDR3 has 15 residues.

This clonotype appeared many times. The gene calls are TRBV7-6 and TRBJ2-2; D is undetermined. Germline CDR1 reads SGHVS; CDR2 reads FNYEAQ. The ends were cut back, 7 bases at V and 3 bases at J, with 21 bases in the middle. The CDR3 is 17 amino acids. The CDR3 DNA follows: TGTGCCAGCACCTTGGCACAGTTTGTAGTGCACACCGGGGAGCTGTTTTTT. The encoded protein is CASTLAQFVVHTGELFF.

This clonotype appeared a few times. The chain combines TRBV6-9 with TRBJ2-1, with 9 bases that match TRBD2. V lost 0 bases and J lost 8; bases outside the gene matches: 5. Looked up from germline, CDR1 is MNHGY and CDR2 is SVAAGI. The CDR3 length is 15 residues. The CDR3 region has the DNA TGTGCCAGCAGTTATTCTAGCGGGAGCGTAGATGAGCAGTTCTTC. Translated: CASSYSSGSVDEQFF.

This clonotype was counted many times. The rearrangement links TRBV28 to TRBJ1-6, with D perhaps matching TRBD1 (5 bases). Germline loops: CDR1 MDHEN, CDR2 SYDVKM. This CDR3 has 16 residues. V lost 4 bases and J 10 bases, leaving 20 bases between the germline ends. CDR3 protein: CASSSRRGLLGSPLHF. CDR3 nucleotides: TGTGCCAGCAGTTCCAGGAGGGGACTTCTGGGGTCACCCCTCCACTTT.